The 23 T cell receptor beta chains presented below share a single source sample, sequenced in a study of patients and donors after allogeneic stem cell transplantation. TCRdb reanalysed the RT-PCR reads using MiXCR and keeps one entry per CDR3 protein. The table has more than 850,000 distinct CDR3 sequences, over 15% seen once. Input material: blood, either unsorted or a sorted T cell fraction (not recorded which). These receptor sequences come from a human donor who was either an allogeneic HSCT recipient or a stem cell or donor lymphocyte infusion donor (not recorded which). It is not recorded whose cells these are; they may come from a transplant donor.

Turning to this clonotype: One base away lies a much larger clone, so this may be a sequencing read error. The CDR3 does not close with the conserved phenylalanine or tryptophan, likely indicating a read error. This sequence joins TRBV12-3 or TRBV12-4 and TRBJ2-3; TRBD2 matches 10 bases. Losses at the gene ends were 6 bases for V and 1 base for J; bases not matched to a gene: 1. This CDR3 comprises 14 residues. CDR3 residues: CASRTSGGTDTQYS. For the CDR3, the DNA is TGTGCCAGCAGAACTAGCGGGGGCACAGATACGCAGTATTCT.

The rearrangement uses TRBV7-2 and TRBJ2-6, with 10 positions matching TRBD1. The germline V gene has CDR1 SGHTA and CDR2 FQGNSA. The CDR3 extends over 16 amino acids. V shed 1 base, J shed 4 bases, and the junction held 1 base outside the gene matches. The CDR3 sequence: CASSLGQGAGANVLTF. CDR3 bases: TGTGCCAGCAGCTTAGGACAGGGGGCCGGGGCCAACGTCCTGACTTTC.

The chain uses TRBV5-1 and TRBJ2-3; possible D gene TRBD2, 6 bases. From germline, CDR1 is SGHRS and CDR2 YFSETQ. This CDR3 comprises 15 residues. Trimming pared 9 bases from V and 1 base from J, leaving 18 bases between. The chain's CDR3 is CATSTRGTRTDTQYF. The CDR3 DNA sequence: TGCGCCACCTCAACTCGGGGGACTCGCACAGATACGCAGTATTTT.

This chain connects TRBV12-3 or TRBV12-4 to TRBJ1-2; D is unclear. CDR3 size: 13 residues. With 2 bases removed from V and 10 bases from J, the gap between germline ends came to 14 bases. The CDR3 spells CASSLRGPSFYTF. CDR3 coding DNA: TGTGCCAGCAGTTTAAGAGGGCCAAGCTTCTACACCTTC.

V usage is TRBV12-3 or TRBV12-4 and J usage is TRBJ1-5; D is unresolved. The CDR3 runs to 14 residues. V gave up 7 bases and J gave up 1 base, with 11 bases separating them. The CDR3 coding sequence is TGTGCCAGCACCAAATACAGCAGCAATCAGCCCCAGCATTTT. Encoded protein: CASTKYSSNQPQHF.

The rearrangement links TRBV20-1 to TRBJ1-1; D remains ambiguous. This CDR3 has 14 residues. Per the germline V gene, CDR1 is DFQATT and CDR2 is SNEGSKA (reference sequence). Trimming left V 1 base short and J 0 bases short, with 9 bases between. The CDR3 region has the DNA TGCAGTGCTAGAGCGGGGAATATGAACACTGAAGCTTTCTTT. Translated: CSARAGNMNTEAFF.

The V and J genes are TRBV6-5 and TRBJ2-1; possible D gene TRBD1, 5 bases. CDR1 and CDR2 from the germline V gene are MNHEY and SVGAGI. The CDR3 sequence is 15 residues long. The V and J ends lost 2 bases and 6 bases respectively, with 14 bases between them. The CDR3 nucleotides are TGTGCCAGCAGTTACCGGTTAGGGGCAGTCAATGAGCAGTTCTTC. As protein: CASSYRLGAVNEQFF.

This clonotype was seen ten or more times. The rearrangement links TRBV29-1 to TRBJ1-1; D remains ambiguous. Trimming removed 2 bases from V and 3 bases from J, with 7 bases in between. The CDR3 is 12 amino acids. Germline V gene lookup returns CDR1 SQVTM and CDR2 ANQGSEA. The CDR3 is CSVERGDTEAFF. The CDR3, as DNA: TGCAGCGTTGAACGCGGAGACACTGAAGCTTTCTTT.

This chain joins TRBV3-1 and TRBJ2-2; D remains unclear. Germline loops: CDR1 LGHDT, CDR2 YNNKEL (reference sequence). The CDR3 spans 16 residues. Trimming took 2 bases from V and 0 from J, leaving 10 bases between them. CDR3 coding DNA: TGTGCCAGCAGCCAATTGAAACAGCCGAACACCGGGGAGCTGTTTTTT. This sequence encodes CASSQLKQPNTGELFF.

This clonotype was picked up many times. The V gene is TRBV30, the J gene TRBJ2-7; 7 bases align to TRBD1. The CDR3 runs to 12 residues. Germline CDR1 reads GTSNPN; CDR2 reads SVGIG (reference sequence). The V gene end was trimmed by 5 bases and the J gene end by 0 bases; junction bases not matched to a gene: 1. The CDR3 protein is CAWGDSSYEQYF. Written as DNA, the CDR3 is TGTGCCTGGGGGGACAGCTCCTACGAGCAGTACTTC.

This clonotype was recorded a few times. The genes are TRBV5-6 and TRBJ2-1; 7 bases are a match to TRBD1. Germline-derived CDR1 and CDR2 are SGHDT and YYEEEE. V lost 5 bases to trimming and J lost 4 bases; unmatched junction nucleotides: 9. The CDR3 has 15 amino acids. The chain's CDR3 is CASRNRDRRYNEQFF. CDR3 in DNA: TGTGCCAGCAGAAACCGGGACAGAAGATACAATGAGCAGTTCTTC.

This clonotype occurred a few times. V gene TRBV3-1 combines with J gene TRBJ2-3; D is uncertain. The V gene lost 0 bases and the J gene lost 7 bases, with 20 bases spanning the gap. The CDR3 covers 17 residues. Germline CDR1 and CDR2: LGHDT and YNNKEL (reference sequence). This CDR3 is CASSQDLGGPRRNTQYF. CDR3 nucleotides: TGTGCCAGCAGCCAAGATCTTGGCGGCCCGCGGCGAAATACGCAGTATTTT.

This clonotype has ten or more counts. This sequence joins TRBV24-1 and TRBJ1-2; the D is unclear. V was shortened by 5 bases and J by 2 bases, with 8 bases between the two germline ends. Germline V gene sequence: CDR1 KGHDR, CDR2 SFDVKD. The CDR3 loop spans 13 amino acids. CDR3 protein: CATSATVNYGYTF. The CDR3 bases are TGTGCCACCAGTGCCACAGTGAACTATGGCTACACCTTC.

The V gene is TRBV12-3 or TRBV12-4, the J gene TRBJ1-6; no definite D call. Trimming removed 8 bases at V and 3 bases at J, with 14 bases between. CDR3 length: 15 amino acids. The CDR3 coding sequence is TGTGCCAGCGCCAAGGTGAATGGCTATAATTCACCCCTCCACTTT. Translating gives CASAKVNGYNSPLHF.

The rearrangement links TRBV4-3 to TRBJ2-7, with D possibly matching TRBD2 (5 bases). Germline V gene lookup returns CDR1 LGHNA and CDR2 YSLEER. The CDR3 contains 14 residues. Trimming took off 0 bases at V and 4 bases at J, with 10 bases between the two ends. For the CDR3, the DNA is TGCGCCAGCAGCCAAGAAACTAGGTTGTACGAGCAGTACTTC. Translation gives CASSQETRLYEQYF.

The gene calls are TRBV5-1 and TRBJ2-1; D unclear. The CDR3 length is 15 residues. Trimming left V 2 bases short and J 0 bases short, with 9 bases between. Looked up from germline, CDR1 is SGHRS and CDR2 is YFSETQ. CDR3 protein: CASSFKGSSYNEQFF. CDR3 DNA sequence: TGCGCCAGCAGCTTCAAGGGAAGCTCCTACAATGAGCAGTTCTTC.

Many counts were recorded for this clonotype. The V and J genes are TRBV29-1 and TRBJ2-4; D not resolved. With 3 bases removed from V and 1 base from J, the gap between germline ends came to 4 bases. From germline, CDR1 is SQVTM and CDR2 ANQGSEA. This CDR3 has 12 amino acids. CDR3 nucleotide sequence: TGCAGCGTTGATGTTGCCAAAAACATTCAGTACTTC. Amino acids: CSVDVAKNIQYF.

The V call is TRBV20-1, the J call TRBJ2-1, with TRBD2 identical over 7 bases. V shed 3 bases and J 2 bases; nucleotides not matched to a gene: 10. The CDR3 has 16 amino acids. Germline CDR1 DFQATT, CDR2 SNEGSKA (reference sequence). CDR3 region: CSASGRGGYPYNEQFF. CDR3 DNA: TGCAGTGCTAGTGGAAGGGGAGGGTATCCCTACAATGAGCAGTTCTTC.

This clonotype was picked up many times. The rearrangement joins TRBV12-3 or TRBV12-4 to TRBJ1-3; tentative D call: TRBD1 (5 bases). Trimming removed 5 bases at V and 1 base at J, with 15 bases between. The CDR3 is 16 residues long. DNA of the CDR3: TGTGCCAGCAGTCCCCCAGGGAAAGGGTCTGGAAACACCATATATTTT. It yields the protein CASSPPGKGSGNTIYF.

With regard to this clonotype: At one end the junction does not follow the germline gene, possibly because of a read error. The V gene is TRBV4-1, the J gene TRBJ2-1; possible D gene TRBD1, 5 bases. This CDR3 has 13 amino acids. CDR1 is MGHRA, CDR2 YSYEKL, per germline. The CDR3 protein is CASSQALTVSAVF. The CDR3 nucleotides read TGCGCCAGCAGCCAAGCCTTGACAGTTTCCGCGGTCTTC.

V usage is TRBV4-2 and J usage is TRBJ2-5, with 9 bases matching TRBD2. This CDR3 has 15 residues. Unmatched junction bases numbered 8, after V lost 4 bases and J lost 5 bases. CDR1 LGHNA and CDR2 YNFKEQ come from the germline V gene. CDR3 loop: CASSPRGGAGETQYF. The CDR3 bases are TGTGCCAGCAGCCCGCGCGGGGGGGCGGGGGAGACCCAGTACTTC.

This clonotype has just a few counts. The V gene is TRBV5-1, the J gene TRBJ2-1, with 8 positions matching TRBD2. Looked up from germline, CDR1 is SGHRS and CDR2 is YFSETQ. The CDR3 is 17 amino acids. Trimming cost V 3 bases and J 2 bases; bases outside gene matches: 10. The CDR3 reads CASSSQAYGRAYNEQFF. The CDR3 DNA sequence: TGCGCCAGCAGCTCGCAGGCTTACGGGAGGGCCTACAATGAGCAGTTCTTC.

The rearrangement links TRBV29-1 to TRBJ2-1; TRBD2 aligns across 8 bases. The CDR3 length is 14 residues. The J segment lost 0 bases and the V segment lost 6 bases, leaving 4 bases of the junction unmatched. In germline, CDR1 is SQVTM, CDR2 ANQGSEA. The CDR3 region is CSVLAGISYNEQFF. DNA for the CDR3: TGCAGCGTGTTAGCGGGAATCTCCTACAATGAGCAGTTCTTC.